The 14 T cell receptor beta chains in this list originate from one sample, sequenced in a study of response to subunit inactivated influenza vaccine. TCRdb called the RT-PCR reads again in MiXCR, with one record for every CDR3 protein. Here the sample spans more than 700,000 distinct CDR3 sequences, less than 25% being singletons. The sequences come from PBMCs from blood, collected 5 days after vaccination. The receptors were gathered from a man aged 50 to 60 who received an inactivated influenza vaccine.

The V gene is TRBV4-1, the J gene TRBJ2-2; a possible D gene is TRBD2 (6 bases). Between the trimmed V and J ends, which lost 4 bases and 5 bases, there was a span of 20 bases. This CDR3 comprises 17 residues. The V gene's germline CDR1 is MGHRA and CDR2 YSYEKL. The CDR3 coding sequence is TGCGCCAGCAGCCTCCGTACTTTTCAGGGAGGAACCGGGGAGCTGTTTTTT. Translated, it gives CASSLRTFQGGTGELFF.

The rearrangement joins TRBV9 to TRBJ2-2; D may match TRBD1 or TRBD2 (7 bases each). The CDR3 spans 14 residues. Germline V lookup: CDR1 SGDLS, CDR2 YYNGEE. V was clipped by 4 bases and J by 7 bases, with 14 bases between them. The CDR3 DNA follows: TGTGCCAGCAGCCGGACTAGGGACAGCGGGGAGCTGTTTTTT. It encodes CASSRTRDSGELFF. The full variable domain, rest sourced from reference TRBV9 and TRBJ2-2, is DSGVTQTPKHLITATGQRVTLRCSPRSGDLSVYWYQQSLDQGLQFLIQYYNGEERAKGNILERFSAQQFPDLHSELNLSSLELGDSALYFCASSRTRDSGELFFGEGSRLTVL.

The genes are TRBV4-2 and TRBJ2-7; possible D gene TRBD1, 5 bases. Trimming pared 5 bases from V and 4 bases from J, leaving 12 bases between. The germline V gene has CDR1 LGHNA and CDR2 YNFKEQ. The CDR3 has 13 residues. CDR3 sequence: CASSVDTVYEQYF. The DNA of the CDR3 is TGTGCCAGCAGCGTGGACACCGTATACGAGCAGTACTTC.

This clonotype occurred a few times. CDR3 DNA sequence: TGCAGTGCCCACCCTCGGGCGGGGGCTGGGTTGGGAGAGACCCAGTACTTC. Its translation: CSAHPRAGAGLGETQYF. The chain recombines TRBV20-1 with TRBJ2-5; a possible D gene is TRBD2 (7 bases). Germline CDR1 and CDR2: DFQATT and SNEGSKA (reference sequence). The CDR3 has 17 residues. V gave up 6 bases and J gave up 4 bases, with 27 bases separating them.

This chain joins TRBV6-2 or TRBV6-3 and TRBJ2-5; TRBD2 matches 11 bases. The V and J ends lost 8 bases and 4 bases, in that order; junction bases with no gene match: 18. The germline V gene has CDR1 MNHEY and CDR2 SVGEGT. The CDR3 totals 18 residues. The CDR3 loop is CASSSILAGGPAVETQYF. The CDR3 DNA reads as TGTGCCAGCTCTTCCATCCTAGCGGGAGGCCCGGCGGTAGAGACCCAGTACTTC.

The rearrangement joins TRBV7-9 to TRBJ2-7; TRBD1 might be the D (6 bases). The CDR3 totals 15 residues. Germline CDR1 is SEHNR and CDR2 is FQNEAQ (reference sequence). The V end was cut by 3 bases, the J end by 0 bases, with 12 bases between. CDR3 coding DNA: TGTGCCAGCAGCTTCGGACAGCCTAGCTCCTACGAGCAGTACTTC. It yields the protein CASSFGQPSSYEQYF.

This clonotype was counted a few times. This chain joins TRBV14 and TRBJ2-1; D call uncertain. Trimming pared 2 bases from V and 6 bases from J, leaving 11 bases between. The CDR3 covers 14 residues. Germline-derived CDR1 and CDR2 are SGHDN and FVKESK. CDR3 sequence (DNA): TGTGCCAGCAGCCAATTCCGAGCGCTCAATGAGCAGTTCTTC. Translated: CASSQFRALNEQFF. The whole variable domain, remainder taken from reference TRBV14 and TRBJ2-1, is EAGVTQFPSHSVIEKGQTVTLRCDPISGHDNLYWYRRVMGKEIKFLLHFVKESKQDESGMPNNRFLAERTGGTYSTLKVQPAELEDSGVYFCASSQFRALNEQFFGPGTRLTVL.

This clonotype was observed a handful of times. The chain recombines TRBV12-3 or TRBV12-4 with TRBJ2-3; no firm D call. The CDR3 is made up of 11 amino acids. V shed 1 base and J shed 10 bases, with 6 bases lying between them. The DNA of the CDR3 is TGTGCCAGCAGTTTAGATGCCCCGCAGTATTTT. Encoded protein: CASSLDAPQYF.

V gene TRBV5-1 combines with J gene TRBJ2-7; 8 nucleotides align to TRBD1. The CDR3 has 13 amino acids. CDR1 and CDR2 from the germline V gene are SGHRS and YFSETQ. V was pared by 7 bases and J by 4 bases, with 7 bases of the junction left unmatched. CDR3: CASGTQGAYEQYF. The CDR3 DNA follows: TGCGCCAGCGGCACCCAGGGGGCTTACGAGCAGTACTTC.

This clonotype was detected a few times. This rearrangement joins TRBV20-1 to TRBJ2-7; D is perhaps TRBD1 (5 bases). Trimming took 4 bases from V and 3 from J, leaving 19 bases between them. CDR3 length: 15 amino acids. Germline CDR1 is DFQATT and CDR2 is SNEGSKA (reference sequence). This chain's CDR3 is CSATSLTANHYEQYF. The CDR3 DNA reads as TGCAGTGCTACTTCATTGACAGCGAACCACTACGAGCAGTACTTC.

There are a few counts of this clonotype. The chain carries TRBV5-1 and TRBJ1-4; TRBD1 matches at 9 bases. V shed 5 bases and J 7 bases; nucleotides not matched to a gene: 6. This CDR3 has 14 residues. Germline V gene sequence: CDR1 SGHRS, CDR2 YFSETQ. CDR3 nucleotide sequence: TGCGCCAGCAGGTCGGGACAGGGAAGTGAAAAACTGTTTTTT. Translating gives CASRSGQGSEKLFF.

The chain is built from TRBV18 and TRBJ2-1, with unresolved D. Germline V gene sequence: CDR1 KGHSH, CDR2 LQKENI. V lost 2 bases to trimming and J lost 15 bases, with 14 bases between them. CDR3 length: 12 residues. As DNA, the CDR3 is TGTGCCAGCTCACCATCGGGCTCCCCAAGGTTCTTC. Protein product: CASSPSGSPRFF.

This clonotype was detected only a few times. The CDR3 region has the DNA TGCAGTGCCCGTGACGCTTTCTTT. It codes for CSARDAFF. This chain joins TRBV20-1 and TRBJ1-1; D not certain. CDR3 size: 8 residues. Trimming left V 6 bases short and J 11 bases short, with 7 bases between. Germline lookup yields CDR1 DFQATT and CDR2 SNEGSKA (reference sequence).

V usage is TRBV18 and J usage is TRBJ2-3; either TRBD1 or TRBD2 may fit D (5 bases each). V was trimmed by 0 bases and J by 2 bases, leaving 6 bases between them. CDR3 length: 14 residues. CDR1 is KGHSH, CDR2 LQKENI, per germline. The CDR3 bases are TGTGCCAGCTCACCACCGGGGGTCACAGATACGCAGTATTTT. It specifies CASSPPGVTDTQYF.